The TCR beta chain under discussion was sequenced for a study of shared clonotypes between healthy human individuals. A note on this clone: A far larger clone lies a single base away; this is likely a read error. The sample holds other DNA sequences that translate to the same CDR3.

Roughly 300 ng DNA, approximately 30,000 T cell genomes, went into unsorted PBMC replicate PCRs. Profiling relied on immunoSEQ multiplex PCR, and the TCRdb table lists in-frame clones only, not all of them. Found here are around 500,000 clones, about 85% of them singletons; the top ten hold over 9.5%. Germline V gene sequence: CDR1 SGHAT, CDR2 FQNNGV. The CDR3 loop spans 14 amino acids. Material for sequencing was PBMCs. The chain employs TRBV11-2 and TRBJ2-7, with TRBD1 matching 8 bases. The origin of this receptor is a woman between 35 and 50 years old in good health. Some clones in this sample may be carry-over from other donors' samples. CDR3: CASSWTGNSYEQYF. In DNA form, the CDR3 reads TGTGCAAGCAGCTGGACAGGGAACTCCTACGAGCAGTACTTC.